This T cell receptor (beta chain) appears in the sequencing data of a study of blood T cell repertoires in COVID-19. This clone was seen a few times. V gave up 3 bases and J gave up 6 bases; unmatched junction bases: 5. The germline V gene encodes CDR1 PRHDT and CDR2 FYEKMQ (reference sequence). The CDR3 covers 14 residues. Under the authors' procedure: Amplification of reference gene primers was used by the study to estimate nucleated cell counts. The protocol was immunoSEQ multiplex PCR, while the TCRdb copy is restricted to in-frame clones and leaves out a portion. For V, J and clone size, that table is used; D and trimming come from the DNA. The data contain about 120,000 clones, about four fifths of them singletons.

The TCR comes from a human donor in a cohort sampled during active COVID-19. J is TRBJ1-2 and V is TRBV13; 9 bases align to TRBD1. The sequenced sample consisted of peripheral blood. CDR3 amino acids: CASSFDRGLNGYTF. CDR3 nucleotides: TGTGCCAGCAGCTTTGACAGGGGGTTGAATGGCTACACCTTC.